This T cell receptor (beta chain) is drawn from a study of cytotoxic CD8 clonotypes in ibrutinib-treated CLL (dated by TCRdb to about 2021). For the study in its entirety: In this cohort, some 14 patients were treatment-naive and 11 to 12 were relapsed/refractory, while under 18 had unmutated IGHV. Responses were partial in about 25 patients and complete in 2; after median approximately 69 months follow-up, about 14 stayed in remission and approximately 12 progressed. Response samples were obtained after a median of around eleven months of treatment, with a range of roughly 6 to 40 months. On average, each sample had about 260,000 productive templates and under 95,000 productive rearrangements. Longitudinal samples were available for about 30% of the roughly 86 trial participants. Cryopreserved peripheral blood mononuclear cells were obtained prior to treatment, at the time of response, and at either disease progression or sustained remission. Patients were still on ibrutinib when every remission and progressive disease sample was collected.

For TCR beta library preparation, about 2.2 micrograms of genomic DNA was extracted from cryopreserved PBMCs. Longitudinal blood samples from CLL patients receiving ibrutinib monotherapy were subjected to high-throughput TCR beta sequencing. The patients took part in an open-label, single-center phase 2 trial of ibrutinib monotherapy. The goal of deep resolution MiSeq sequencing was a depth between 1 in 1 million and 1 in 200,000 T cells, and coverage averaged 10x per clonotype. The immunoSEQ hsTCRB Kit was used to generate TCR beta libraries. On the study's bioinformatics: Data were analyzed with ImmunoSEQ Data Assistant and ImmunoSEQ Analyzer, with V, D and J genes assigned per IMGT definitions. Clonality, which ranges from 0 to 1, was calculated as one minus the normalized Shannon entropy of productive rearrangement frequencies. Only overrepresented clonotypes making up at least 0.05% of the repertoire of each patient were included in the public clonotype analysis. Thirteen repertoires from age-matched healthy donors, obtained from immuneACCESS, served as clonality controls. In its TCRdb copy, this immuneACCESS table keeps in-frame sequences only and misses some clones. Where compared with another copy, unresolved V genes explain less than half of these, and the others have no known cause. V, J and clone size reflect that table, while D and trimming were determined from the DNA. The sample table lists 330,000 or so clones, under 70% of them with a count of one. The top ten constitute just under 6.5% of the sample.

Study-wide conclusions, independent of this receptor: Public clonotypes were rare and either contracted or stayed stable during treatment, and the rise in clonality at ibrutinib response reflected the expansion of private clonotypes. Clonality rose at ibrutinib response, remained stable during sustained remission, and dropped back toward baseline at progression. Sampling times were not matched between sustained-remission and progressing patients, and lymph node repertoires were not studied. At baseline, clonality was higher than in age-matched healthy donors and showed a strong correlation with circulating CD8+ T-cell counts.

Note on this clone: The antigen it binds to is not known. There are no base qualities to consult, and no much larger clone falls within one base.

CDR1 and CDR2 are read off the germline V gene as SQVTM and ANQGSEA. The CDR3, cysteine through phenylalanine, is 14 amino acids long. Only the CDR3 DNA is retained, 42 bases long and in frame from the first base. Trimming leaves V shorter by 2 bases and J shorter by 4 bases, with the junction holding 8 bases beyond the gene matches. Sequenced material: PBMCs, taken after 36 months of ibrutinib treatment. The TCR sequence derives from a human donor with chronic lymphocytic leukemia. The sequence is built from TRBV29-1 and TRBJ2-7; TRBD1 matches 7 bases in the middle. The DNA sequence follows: TGCAGCGTTGAAAACAGGGGTCAGTCATACGAGCAGTACTTC. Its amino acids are CSVENRGQSYEQYF.